This T cell receptor (beta chain) was retrieved from a study of blood T cell repertoires in COVID-19. Germline assignment: CDR1 LNHDA and CDR2 SQIVND (reference sequence). The CDR3 consists of 17 residues. The ends lost 3 bases at V and 2 bases at J; junction bases unmatched: 5. Seattle patients were enrolled during active infection and followed longitudinally. TCRdb keeps only in-frame clones here, not all; method: immunoSEQ multiplex PCR. The profile shows just under 350,000 clones, 85% to 90% of them singletons. Sequencing input: peripheral blood. J is TRBJ2-3 and V is TRBV19; 13 bases line up with TRBD2. The TCR sequence derives from a woman between 70 and 85 years old with COVID-19, enrolled during active disease. In DNA, the CDR3 is TGTGCCAGTAGTATCGGACTAGCGGGGGCGACCACAGATACGCAGTATTTT. Protein sequence: CASSIGLAGATTDTQYF. Supplemented by reference TRBV19 and TRBJ2-3, the full variable domain reads DGGITQSPKYLFRKEGQNVTLSCEQNLNHDAMYWYRQDPGQGLRLIYYSQIVNDFQKGDIAEGYSVSREKKESFPLTVTSAQKNPTAFYLCASSIGLAGATTDTQYFGPGTRLTVL.